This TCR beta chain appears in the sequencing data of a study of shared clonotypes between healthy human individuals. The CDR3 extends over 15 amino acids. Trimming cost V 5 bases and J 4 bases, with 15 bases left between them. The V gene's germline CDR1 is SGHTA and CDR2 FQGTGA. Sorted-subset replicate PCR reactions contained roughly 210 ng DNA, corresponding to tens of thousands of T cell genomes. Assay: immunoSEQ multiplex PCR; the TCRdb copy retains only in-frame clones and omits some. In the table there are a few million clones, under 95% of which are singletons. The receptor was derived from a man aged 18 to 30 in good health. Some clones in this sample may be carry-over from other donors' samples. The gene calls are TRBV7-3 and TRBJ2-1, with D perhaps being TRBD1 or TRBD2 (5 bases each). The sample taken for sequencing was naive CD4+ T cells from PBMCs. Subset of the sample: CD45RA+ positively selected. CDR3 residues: CASSRRVDSYNEQFF. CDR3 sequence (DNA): TGTGCCAGCAGCCGCAGGGTGGACTCATACAATGAGCAGTTCTTC.